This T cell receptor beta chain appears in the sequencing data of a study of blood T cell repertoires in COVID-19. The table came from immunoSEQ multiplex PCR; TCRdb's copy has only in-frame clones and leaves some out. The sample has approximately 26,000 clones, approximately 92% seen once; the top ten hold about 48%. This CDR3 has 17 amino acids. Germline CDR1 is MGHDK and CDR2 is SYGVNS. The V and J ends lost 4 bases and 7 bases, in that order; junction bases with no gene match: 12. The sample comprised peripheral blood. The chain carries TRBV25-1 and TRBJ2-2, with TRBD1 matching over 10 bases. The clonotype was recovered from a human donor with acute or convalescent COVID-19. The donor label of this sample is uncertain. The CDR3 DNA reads TGTGCCAGCAGTGTTGTGGGACAGGGGAGCGCAGACGGGGAGCTGTTTTTT. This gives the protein CASSVVGQGSADGELFF.